This TCR beta chain was identified during a study of control samples from healthy donors and cancer patients. Sequenced by immunoSEQ multiplex PCR; TCRdb stores in-frame clones only, minus some. Among about 190,000 clones listed, about nine tenths were seen once. This sequence originates from a man younger than 40 in good health. The sample consisted of blood.

CDR3 residues: CASSESEWRGGSRDTQYF. For the CDR3, the DNA is TGTGCCAGCAGTGAATCGGAGTGGCGGGGGGGCTCAAGAGATACGCAGTATTTT. The V call is TRBV6-1, the J call TRBJ2-3; 9 bases fit TRBD2. This CDR3 contains 18 residues. Germline V lookup: CDR1 MNHNS, CDR2 SASEGT. J gave up 5 bases and V 2 bases, and 14 bases lay outside the gene matches.